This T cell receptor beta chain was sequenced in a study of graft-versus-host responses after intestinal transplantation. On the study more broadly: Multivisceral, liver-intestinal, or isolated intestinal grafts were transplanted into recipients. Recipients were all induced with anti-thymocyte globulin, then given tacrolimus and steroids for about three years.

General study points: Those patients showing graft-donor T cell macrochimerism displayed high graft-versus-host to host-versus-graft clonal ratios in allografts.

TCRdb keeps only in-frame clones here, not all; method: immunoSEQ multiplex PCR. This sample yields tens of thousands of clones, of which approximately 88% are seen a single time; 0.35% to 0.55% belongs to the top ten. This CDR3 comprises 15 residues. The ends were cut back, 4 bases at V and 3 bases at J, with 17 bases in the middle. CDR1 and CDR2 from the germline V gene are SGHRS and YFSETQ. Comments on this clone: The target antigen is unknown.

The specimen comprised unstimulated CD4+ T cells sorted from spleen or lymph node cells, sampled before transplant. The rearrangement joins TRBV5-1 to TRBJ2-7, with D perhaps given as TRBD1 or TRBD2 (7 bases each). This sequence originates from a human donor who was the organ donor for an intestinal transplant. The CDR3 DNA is TGCGCCAGCAGCCTCAGGACAGGCGGGGGCTACGAGCAGTACTTC. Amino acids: CASSLRTGGGYEQYF.